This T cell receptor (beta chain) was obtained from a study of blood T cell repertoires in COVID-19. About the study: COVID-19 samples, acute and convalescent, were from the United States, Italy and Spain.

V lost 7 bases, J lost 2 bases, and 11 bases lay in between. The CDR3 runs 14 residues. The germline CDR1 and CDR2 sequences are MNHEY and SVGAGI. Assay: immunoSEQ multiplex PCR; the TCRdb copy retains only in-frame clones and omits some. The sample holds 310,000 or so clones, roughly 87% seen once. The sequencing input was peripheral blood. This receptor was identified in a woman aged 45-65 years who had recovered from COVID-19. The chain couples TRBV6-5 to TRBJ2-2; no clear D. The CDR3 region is CASIVRRNTGELFF. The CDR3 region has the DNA TGTGCCAGCATAGTCCGTCGTAACACCGGGGAGCTGTTTTTT.